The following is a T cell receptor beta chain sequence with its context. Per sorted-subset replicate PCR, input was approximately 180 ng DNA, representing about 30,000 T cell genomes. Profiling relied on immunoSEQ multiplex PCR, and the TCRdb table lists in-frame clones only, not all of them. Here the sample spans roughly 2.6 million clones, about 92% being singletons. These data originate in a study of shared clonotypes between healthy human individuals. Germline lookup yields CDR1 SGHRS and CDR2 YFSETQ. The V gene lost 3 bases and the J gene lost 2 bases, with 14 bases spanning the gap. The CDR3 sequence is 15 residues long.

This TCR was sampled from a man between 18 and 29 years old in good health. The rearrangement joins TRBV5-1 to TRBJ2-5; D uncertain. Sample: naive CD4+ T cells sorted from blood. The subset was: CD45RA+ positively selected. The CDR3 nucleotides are TGCGCCAGCAGCTCTACAAACAGAGAGCAAGAGACCCAGTACTTC. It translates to CASSSTNREQETQYF.